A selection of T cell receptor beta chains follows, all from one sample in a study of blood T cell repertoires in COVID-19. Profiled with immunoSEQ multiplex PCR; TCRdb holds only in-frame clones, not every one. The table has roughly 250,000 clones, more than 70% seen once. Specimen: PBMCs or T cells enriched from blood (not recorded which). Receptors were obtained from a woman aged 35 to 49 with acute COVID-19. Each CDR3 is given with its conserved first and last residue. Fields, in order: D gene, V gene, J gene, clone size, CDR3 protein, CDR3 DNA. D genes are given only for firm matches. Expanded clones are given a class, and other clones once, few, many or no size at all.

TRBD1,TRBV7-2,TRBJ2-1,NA,CASSTQGASYNEQFF,TGTGCCAGCAGCACTCAGGGGGCTTCCTACAATGAGCAGTTCTTC
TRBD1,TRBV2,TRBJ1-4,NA,CASSSLRTGLEKLFF,TGTGCCAGCAGTTCGCTCAGGACAGGATTAGAAAAACTGTTTTTT
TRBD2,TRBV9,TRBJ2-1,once,CASSAFGAGETLYNEQFF,TGTGCCAGCAGCGCTTTTGGAGCGGGAGAGACCCTCTACAATGAGCAGTTCTTC
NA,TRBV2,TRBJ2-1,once,CAGSYENYNEQFF,TGTGCCGGCAGCTATGAGAACTACAATGAGCAGTTCTTC
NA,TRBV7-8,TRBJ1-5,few,CASSLGRGSLQPQHF,TGTGCCAGCAGCTTAGGCAGGGGATCTCTTCAACCCCAGCATTTT
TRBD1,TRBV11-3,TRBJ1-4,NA,CASSLDGQVRFF,TGTGCCAGCAGCTTAGATGGACAGGTACGGTTTTTT
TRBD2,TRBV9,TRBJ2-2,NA,CASSVGTSGSIHGELFF,TGTGCCAGCAGCGTAGGAACTAGCGGGAGTATTCACGGGGAGCTGTTTTTT
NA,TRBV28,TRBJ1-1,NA,CASSLPGQNTEAFF,TGTGCCAGCAGTTTACCGGGACAAAACACTGAAGCTTTCTTT
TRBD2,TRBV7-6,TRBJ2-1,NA,CASSYLAGRTMGNEQFF,TGTGCCAGCAGCTACCTAGCGGGACGTACAATGGGCAATGAGCAGTTCTTC
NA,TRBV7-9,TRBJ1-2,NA,CASSSGPANYGYTF,TGTGCCAGCAGCTCGGGTCCGGCTAACTATGGCTACACCTTC
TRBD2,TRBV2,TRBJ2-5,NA,CASSDRGGQETQYF,TGTGCCAGCAGTGATCGGGGGGGCCAAGAGACCCAGTACTTC
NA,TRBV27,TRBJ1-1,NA,CASTPVPAGTEAFF,TGTGCCAGCACTCCGGTTCCGGCGGGCACTGAAGCTTTCTTT
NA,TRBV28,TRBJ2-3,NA,CASSLSWGGTDTQYF,TGTGCCAGCAGTTTATCCTGGGGAGGCACAGATACGCAGTATTTT
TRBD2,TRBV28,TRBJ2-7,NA,CASSHERGRSYEQYF,TGTGCCAGCAGCCACGAGCGGGGCCGATCCTACGAGCAGTACTTC
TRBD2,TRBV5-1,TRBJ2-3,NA,CASSRRTSATSTDTQYF,TGCGCCAGCAGCCGCAGGACTAGCGCGACTAGCACAGATACGCAGTATTTT
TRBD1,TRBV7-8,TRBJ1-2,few,CASSPYNRGGSYYGYTF,TGTGCCAGCAGCCCATATAACAGGGGCGGGTCTTACTATGGCTACACCTTC
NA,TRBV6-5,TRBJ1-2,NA,CASSLMLGDGYTF,TGTGCCAGCAGCTTAATGCTGGGAGATGGCTACACCTTC
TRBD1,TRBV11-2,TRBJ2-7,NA,CASSLARQGTHSYEQYF,TGTGCCAGCAGCTTAGCGCGACAGGGAACCCACTCCTACGAGCAGTACTTC
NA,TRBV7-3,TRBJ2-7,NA,CASSLGQGAYEQYF,TGTGCCAGCAGCTTGGGCCAGGGCGCGTACGAGCAGTACTTC
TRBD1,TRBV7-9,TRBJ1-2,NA,CASSPRDRGNYGYTF,TGTGCCAGCAGCCCCCGGGACAGGGGGAACTATGGCTACACCTTC
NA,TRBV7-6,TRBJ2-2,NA,CASSLKYEGTGELFF,TGTGCCAGCAGCTTAAAGTATGAGGGAACCGGGGAGCTGTTTTTT
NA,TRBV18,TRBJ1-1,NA,CASSPRGEAFF,TGTGCCAGCTCCCCGCGCGGTGAAGCTTTCTTT
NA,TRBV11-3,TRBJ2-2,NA,CASSLSSGELFF,TGTGCCAGCAGCCTTTCGTCCGGGGAGCTGTTTTTT
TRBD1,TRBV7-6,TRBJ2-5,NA,CASSLVEDRGQETQYF,TGTGCCAGCAGCTTAGTTGAGGACAGGGGGCAAGAGACCCAGTACTTC